These 25 T cell receptor beta chains originate from one sample sequenced in a study of blood T cell repertoires in COVID-19. Libraries were prepared by immunoSEQ multiplex PCR; TCRdb keeps only in-frame clonotypes and omits some of them. The sample gives about 160,000 clones, 70% to 90% of which show up once; 7% to 10% is in the top ten. Material for sequencing was peripheral blood. These receptors all come from a woman aged 55-69 years with COVID-19, enrolled during active disease.

This clone has at least ten counts. Other DNA sequences in this sample translate to the same CDR3. The CDR3 DNA reads TGTGCCAGTAGTATTCAGGGAATGAACACTGAAGCTTTCTTT. It specifies CASSIQGMNTEAFF. The chain uses TRBV19 and TRBJ1-1, with D possibly TRBD1 on 5 matching bases. This CDR3 contains 14 residues. Trimming pared 3 bases from V and 0 bases from J, leaving 8 bases between. The V gene's germline CDR1 is LNHDA and CDR2 SQIVND (reference sequence).

The chain carries TRBV19 and TRBJ2-6; TRBD1 aligns across 10 bases. CDR3 length: 20 residues. Per germline, CDR1 LNHDA and CDR2 SQIVND (reference sequence). Trimming took 7 bases from V and 1 from J; bases not matched to a gene: 16. CDR3 protein: CASTMYGGQGMSSGANVLTF. CDR3 DNA sequence: TGTGCCAGTACCATGTATGGGGGACAGGGGATGTCATCTGGGGCCAACGTCCTGACTTTC.

The J gene is TRBJ2-5, the V gene TRBV19; 8 nucleotides match TRBD2. V lost 6 bases and J lost 2; bases outside the gene matches: 8. Germline values: CDR1 LNHDA, CDR2 SQIVND (reference sequence). There are 15 residues in the CDR3. For the CDR3, the DNA is TGTGCCAGTAGCAGACCCGGGACTAGTCAAGAGACCCAGTACTTC. It translates to CASSRPGTSQETQYF.

With regard to this clone: Different DNA sequences within this sample yield the same CDR3. The CDR3 bases are TGTGCCAGCAGCGGGACAGGGGGTGGCTACACCTTC. Translated, it gives CASSGTGGGYTF. V is TRBV6-5 and J is TRBJ1-2; 11 bases align to TRBD1. This CDR3 has 12 amino acids. Germline CDR1 MNHEY, CDR2 SVGAGI. With 6 bases clipped from V and 7 bases from J, the junction kept 1 base outside the gene matches.

CDR3 coding DNA: TGTGCCAGCAGCAGAGGGGGTAACGCTGGCTACACCTTC. This gives the protein CASSRGGNAGYTF. The rearrangement uses TRBV28 and TRBJ1-2, with a tentative D call TRBD1 (6 bases). The CDR3 sequence is 13 residues long. V lost 6 bases to trimming and J lost 7 bases, with 15 bases between them. Germline V gene sequence: CDR1 MDHEN, CDR2 SYDVKM.

The chain uses TRBV30 and TRBJ1-1; 9 nucleotides match TRBD1. Per germline, CDR1 GTSNPN and CDR2 SVGIG (reference sequence). The CDR3 sequence is 14 residues long. With V trimmed by 5 bases and J by 6 bases, 10 bases remained unmatched. Written as DNA, the CDR3 is TGTGCCTGGTCCGGGACAGGGAGGTTATCTGAAGCTTTCTTT. This encodes CAWSGTGRLSEAFF.

The chain joins TRBV30 to TRBJ1-2; TRBD1 is a possible D gene (6 bases). Per germline, CDR1 GTSNPN and CDR2 SVGIG (reference sequence). V was cut by 0 bases and J by 8 bases, with 16 bases left in between. This CDR3 contains 14 residues. CDR3 in DNA: TGTGCCTGGAGTGTTTTGGCAGGGGTTTCCGGCTACACCTTC. Protein sequence: CAWSVLAGVSGYTF.

The chain links TRBV5-4 to TRBJ2-3, with 7 bases fitting TRBD2. This CDR3 spans 16 amino acids. Germline trimming cut 5 bases from V and 5 bases from J; bases unmatched to any gene: 14. Germline CDR1 is SGHNT and CDR2 is YYREEE (reference sequence). For the CDR3, the DNA is TGTGCCAGCAGTCTTGGACCAGGACTAGTGGGAGATACGCAGTATTTT. Translating gives CASSLGPGLVGDTQYF.

The chain carries TRBV7-2 and TRBJ2-7, with TRBD1 matching 8 bases. J gave up 0 bases and V 1 base, and 8 bases lay outside the gene matches. The CDR3 is 17 residues long. Germline V gene lookup returns CDR1 SGHTA and CDR2 FQGNSA. CDR3 sequence: CASSLVGTGASSYEQYF. The CDR3 DNA sequence: TGTGCCAGCAGCTTAGTTGGGACAGGAGCTAGCTCCTACGAGCAGTACTTC.

V gene TRBV7-8 combines with J gene TRBJ1-6; no reliable D call. There are 14 residues in the CDR3. CDR1 and CDR2 (germline): SGHVS, FQNEAQ. V was pared by 1 base and J by 7 bases, with 8 bases between. CDR3 loop: CASSLVSENSPLHF. Here the CDR3 DNA reads TGTGCCAGCAGCTTAGTATCGGAGAATTCACCCCTCCACTTT.

J is TRBJ2-1 and V is TRBV5-1, with 7 bases fitting TRBD2. The length of the CDR3 is 14 residues. V dropped 0 bases and J dropped 7; count of bases not matched to a gene: 4. Germline CDR1 reads SGHRS; CDR2 reads YFSETQ. The CDR3 loop is CASSLGGLNNEQFF. CDR3 bases: TGCGCCAGCAGCTTGGGGGGACTAAATAATGAGCAGTTCTTC.

The chain combines TRBV7-2 with TRBJ1-5, with D possibly TRBD1 on 5 matching bases. Germline values: CDR1 SGHTA, CDR2 FQGNSA. This CDR3 comprises 14 residues. V was clipped by 5 bases and J by 5 bases, with 13 bases between them. The DNA of the CDR3 is TGTGCCAGCAGCCTAGAGGCAGGGTATCAGCCCCAGCATTTT. This encodes CASSLEAGYQPQHF.

This chain uses TRBV5-4 with TRBJ1-1; 7 bases are shared with TRBD1. The CDR3 runs 13 residues. Unmatched junction bases numbered 1, after V lost 0 bases and J lost 5 bases. Germline CDR1 is SGHNT and CDR2 is YYREEE (reference sequence). This CDR3 is CASSLEGATEAFF. DNA of the CDR3: TGTGCCAGCAGCTTGGAGGGGGCTACTGAAGCTTTCTTT.

J is TRBJ2-3 and V is TRBV3-1 (or the pseudogene TRBV3-2); perhaps TRBD1 as D (7 bases). Trimming stripped 5 bases from V and 2 bases from J, with 14 bases between. CDR1 and CDR2 from the germline V gene are LGHDT and YNNKEL (reference sequence). This CDR3 region has 15 residues. The CDR3 coding sequence is TGTGCCAGCAGCAAAAGGAGGGGGCCCACAGATACGCAGTATTTT. Encoded protein: CASSKRRGPTDTQYF.

This chain connects TRBV1 to TRBJ2-5; the DNA was not compared with TRBD2, the D call given in the table. TRBV1 is annotated as a pseudogene. The CDR3 runs to 16 residues. This CDR3 reads CTSSQAVAGAQETQYF. Here the CDR3 DNA reads TGCACCAGCAGCCAAGCGGTAGCGGGGGCTCAAGAGACCCAGTACTTC.

V gene TRBV4-1 combines with J gene TRBJ1-6, with D maybe TRBD1 (5 bases). The CDR3 runs 18 residues. Trimming removed 0 bases at V and 0 bases at J, with 12 bases between. The V gene's germline CDR1 is MGHRA and CDR2 YSYEKL. CDR3 sequence reads: CASSQDPTGSSYNSPLHF. As DNA, the CDR3 is TGCGCCAGCAGCCAAGATCCCACAGGCAGCTCCTATAATTCACCCCTCCACTTT.

This sequence joins TRBV5-1 and TRBJ1-3; D is unresolved. Trimming left V 5 bases short and J 0 bases short, with 9 bases between. CDR1 and CDR2 from the germline V gene are SGHRS and YFSETQ. This CDR3 comprises 14 residues. The CDR3 nucleotides read TGCGCCAGCAGTCCGACAAGCTCTGGAAACACCATATATTTT. Translating gives CASSPTSSGNTIYF.

The chain links TRBV4-2 to TRBJ2-3, with TRBD2 identical over 7 bases. Trimming at V came to 2 bases and at J to 0 bases, leaving 23 bases not matched to a gene. The V gene's germline CDR1 is LGHNA and CDR2 YNFKEQ. The CDR3 runs to 22 residues. CDR3 sequence reads: CASSQKLSPSGNHFTSTDTQYF. The CDR3 region has the DNA TGTGCCAGCAGCCAAAAGTTGTCTCCTAGCGGAAACCACTTTACTAGCACAGATACGCAGTATTTT.

This clone has only a few counts. The identical CDR3 is also encoded by other nucleotide sequences in the sample. The chain employs TRBV18 and TRBJ1-5; the D gene is possibly TRBD1 (5 bases). Germline V gene lookup returns CDR1 KGHSH and CDR2 LQKENI. Trimming left V 3 bases short and J 5 bases short, with 11 bases between. The CDR3 length is 14 residues. CDR3 in amino acids: CASSPPGRDQPQHF. The DNA of the CDR3 is TGTGCCAGCTCACCCCCAGGGAGGGATCAGCCCCAGCATTTT.

The rearrangement links TRBV3-1 (or the pseudogene TRBV3-2) to TRBJ1-1, with 7 positions matching TRBD1. V gave up 4 bases and J gave up 3 bases; unmatched junction bases: 5. CDR3 length equals 14 residues. Germline V gives CDR1 LGHDT, CDR2 YNNKEL (reference sequence). This chain's CDR3 is CASSRQQGDTEAFF. The CDR3, as DNA: TGTGCCAGCAGCCGTCAGCAGGGGGACACTGAAGCTTTCTTT.

The V gene is TRBV9, the J gene TRBJ2-1; 7 nucleotides align to TRBD2. This CDR3 is built from 15 residues. V lost 0 bases and J lost 0; bases outside the gene matches: 0. The germline V gene encodes CDR1 SGDLS and CDR2 YYNGEE. CDR3 coding DNA: TGTGCCAGCAGCGTAGGCGGGGGCTCCTACAATGAGCAGTTCTTC. Translation gives CASSVGGGSYNEQFF.

As to this clone: One end of the junction fails to match germline, which may point to a read error. This chain joins TRBV11-3 and TRBJ2-1, with TRBD1 as a possible D gene (6 bases). The CDR3 consists of 14 residues. Germline-derived CDR1 and CDR2 are SGHNT and YENEEA. The CDR3 DNA reads as TGTGCCAGCAGTTCTGGACAGTCCTTCAATGAGCAGTTCTTC. Amino acids: CASSSGQSFNEQFF.

The chain recombines TRBV19 with TRBJ1-1; D not certain. V was pared by 4 bases and J by 1 base, with 10 bases between. The germline V gene encodes CDR1 LNHDA and CDR2 SQIVND (reference sequence). The CDR3 runs to 14 residues. The CDR3 DNA reads TGTGCCAGTAGTACCCACAGAGAGAACACTGAAGCTTTCTTT. Translating gives CASSTHRENTEAFF.

In nucleotides, the CDR3 is TGTGCCAGCAGCCCGGACAGGGTGGGTGAAAAACTGTTTTTT. It encodes CASSPDRVGEKLFF. J is TRBJ1-4 and V is TRBV6-5; 8 bases agree with TRBD1. Germline CDR1 reads MNHEY; CDR2 reads SVGAGI. J lost 7 bases, V lost 6 bases, and 7 bases had no gene match. CDR3 size: 14 residues.

The chain employs TRBV27 and TRBJ1-2, with a possible D match to TRBD1 (5 bases). This CDR3 region has 14 residues. The germline V and J ends were trimmed by 7 bases and 3 bases, with 15 bases remaining between them. CDR1 and CDR2 from the germline V gene are MNHEY and SMNVEV (reference sequence). The CDR3 is CASTSPGEDYGYTF. The CDR3 coding sequence is TGTGCCAGCACATCCCCGGGGGAGGACTATGGCTACACCTTC.